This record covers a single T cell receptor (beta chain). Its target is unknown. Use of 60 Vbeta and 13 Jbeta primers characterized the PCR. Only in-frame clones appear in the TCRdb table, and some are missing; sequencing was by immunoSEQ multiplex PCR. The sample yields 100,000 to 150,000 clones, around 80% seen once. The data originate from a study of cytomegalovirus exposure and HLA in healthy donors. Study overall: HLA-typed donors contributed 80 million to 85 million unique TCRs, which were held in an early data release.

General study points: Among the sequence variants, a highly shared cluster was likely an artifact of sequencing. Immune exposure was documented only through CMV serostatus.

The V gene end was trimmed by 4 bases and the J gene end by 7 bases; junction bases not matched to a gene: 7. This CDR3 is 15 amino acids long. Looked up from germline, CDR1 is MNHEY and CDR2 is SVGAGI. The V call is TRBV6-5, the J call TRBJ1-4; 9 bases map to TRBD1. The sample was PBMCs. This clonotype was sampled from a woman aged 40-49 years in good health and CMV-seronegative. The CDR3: CASSLTGQGREKLFF. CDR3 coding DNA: TGTGCCAGCAGTTTAACGGGACAGGGACGTGAAAAACTGTTTTTT.